The 13 T cell receptor beta chains presented below share a single source sample, sequenced in a study of blood T cell repertoires in COVID-19. Profiled with immunoSEQ multiplex PCR; TCRdb holds only in-frame clones, not every one. The data contain around 200,000 clones, 90% of them singletons. The material sequenced was peripheral blood. The receptors derive from a man aged 45-65 years with acute or convalescent COVID-19.

The V call is TRBV25-1, the J call TRBJ1-1; D ambiguous. Per the germline V gene, CDR1 is MGHDK and CDR2 is SYGVNS. Trimming pared 4 bases from V and 5 bases from J, leaving 5 bases between. This CDR3 has 11 amino acids. The CDR3, as DNA: TGTGCCAGCAGTGTTCGGACTGAAGCTTTCTTT. Its protein is CASSVRTEAFF.

The J gene is TRBJ2-3, the V gene TRBV14; 7 nucleotides match TRBD2. Germline assignment: CDR1 SGHDN and CDR2 FVKESK. The V and J ends lost 0 bases and 2 bases, in that order; junction bases with no gene match: 8. This CDR3 has 17 amino acids. The CDR3 reads CASSQDWRRGDTDTQYF. CDR3 DNA sequence: TGTGCCAGCAGCCAAGATTGGAGACGGGGGGACACAGATACGCAGTATTTT.

The chain joins TRBV4-3 to TRBJ1-4, with D possibly TRBD1 on 6 matching bases. Germline V gene lookup returns CDR1 LGHNA and CDR2 YSLEER. The CDR3 consists of 13 residues. With 0 bases removed from V and 10 bases from J, the gap between germline ends came to 9 bases. The CDR3 DNA reads TGCGCCAGCAGCCAAGAAGGGGGGGGAAAACTGTTTTTT. Amino acid sequence: CASSQEGGGKLFF.

The count of this clone is one. This chain uses TRBV27 with TRBJ1-5; 9 bases fit TRBD1. Losses at the gene ends were 4 bases for V and 0 bases for J; bases not matched to a gene: 7. Germline V gene data show CDR1 as MNHEY and CDR2 as SMNVEV (reference sequence). The length of the CDR3 is 17 residues. Here the CDR3 DNA reads TGTGCCAGCAGTTCCGGACAGGGGTCCTATAGCAATCAGCCCCAGCATTTT. Translated, it gives CASSSGQGSYSNQPQHF.

This chain connects TRBV11-2 to TRBJ1-5; possible D gene TRBD1, 5 bases. The V gene's germline CDR1 is SGHAT and CDR2 FQNNGV. V was trimmed by 5 bases and J by 7 bases, leaving 18 bases between them. CDR3 length equals 15 residues. CDR3 amino acids: CASSLDHRLGQPQHF. DNA for the CDR3: TGTGCCAGCAGCCTCGATCACAGGCTTGGGCAGCCCCAGCATTTT. The entire variable domain, with the rest obtained from reference TRBV11-2 and TRBJ1-5, is as follows: EAGVAQSPRYKIIEKRQSVAFWCNPISGHATLYWYQQILGQGPKLLIQFQNNGVVDDSQLPKDRFSAERLKGVDSTLKIQPAKLEDSAVYLCASSLDHRLGQPQHFGDGTRLSIL.

A word on this clone: Other DNA sequences from this sample encode an identical CDR3 as well. V is TRBV19 and J is TRBJ2-5; 11 bases fit TRBD1. V lost 9 bases, J lost 3 bases, and 3 bases stayed unmatched. The CDR3 is 13 residues long. Germline CDR1 and CDR2: LNHDA and SQIVND (reference sequence). This CDR3 is CASRTGGEETQYF. The CDR3 nucleotides read TGTGCCAGCCGGACAGGGGGCGAAGAGACCCAGTACTTC.

The chain joins TRBV5-8 to TRBJ2-1, with 8 nucleotides matching TRBD1. This CDR3 has 15 amino acids. V trimming: 4 bases; J trimming: 4 bases; junction bases outside the gene matches: 7. CDR1 is SGHTS, CDR2 YDEGEE, per germline. This CDR3 reads CASSAGQGSYNEQFF. The CDR3 DNA follows: TGTGCCAGCAGCGCCGGACAGGGCTCATACAATGAGCAGTTCTTC. The complete variable domain, with remaining parts taken from reference TRBV5-8 and TRBJ2-1, reads EAGVTQSPTHLIKTRGQQATLRCSPISGHTSVYWYQQALGLGLQFLLWYDEGEERNRGNFPPRFSGRQFPNYSSELNVNALELEDSALYLCASSAGQGSYNEQFFGPGTRLTVL.

A remark on this clone: Other DNA sequences of this sample code for an identical CDR3. CDR3 in amino acids: CASSFWREGYEQYF. CDR3 nucleotides: TGTGCCAGCAGTTTTTGGCGGGAGGGTTACGAGCAGTACTTC. The chain is built from TRBV28 and TRBJ2-7; 9 bases align to TRBD2. The CDR3 is 14 amino acids. Trimming took 3 bases from V and 4 from J; bases not matched to a gene: 4. Germline CDR1 reads MDHEN; CDR2 reads SYDVKM.

The chain couples TRBV7-9 to TRBJ1-4; D is ambiguous. The CDR3 contains 13 residues. Germline V CDR1 and CDR2: SEHNR, FQNEAQ (reference sequence). Between the trimmed V and J ends, which lost 5 bases and 7 bases, there was a span of 11 bases. This CDR3 is CASSRGFGEKLFF. CDR3 sequence (DNA): TGTGCCAGCAGCCGAGGATTCGGTGAAAAACTGTTTTTT.

The J gene is TRBJ1-2, the V gene TRBV18; 7 bases fit TRBD1. The V segment lost 1 base and the J segment 8 bases; nucleotides outside the gene matches: 4. The CDR3 is 13 amino acids. The V gene's germline CDR1 is KGHSH and CDR2 LQKENI. The CDR3 is CASSPRQGEGYTF. CDR3 DNA sequence: TGTGCCAGCTCACCACGGCAGGGGGAAGGCTACACCTTC.

The rearrangement joins TRBV15 to TRBJ2-5; 11 positions agree with TRBD1. The junction had 8 bases not matched to a gene; V was cut back by 0 bases and J by 5 bases. CDR1 and CDR2 (germline): LNHNV, YYDKDF (reference sequence). The CDR3 is 17 residues long. For the CDR3, the DNA is TGTGCCACCAGCAGAGATCCTGGGGACAGGGGGATCGAGACCCAGTACTTC. Its translation: CATSRDPGDRGIETQYF.

This chain connects TRBV28 to TRBJ2-3; the D is unclear. CDR3 length equals 13 residues. Per germline, CDR1 MDHEN and CDR2 SYDVKM. V was clipped by 5 bases and J by 2 bases, with 8 bases between them. The CDR3 coding sequence is TGTGCCAGCAGTGAGGTTCACACAGATACGCAGTATTTT. Translating gives CASSEVHTDTQYF.

The chain is built from TRBV28 and TRBJ1-1; 9 bases agree with TRBD1. The CDR3 runs 17 residues. The trim removed 2 bases at V and 1 base at J, leaving 8 bases unmatched. Per germline, CDR1 MDHEN and CDR2 SYDVKM. The CDR3 DNA follows: TGTGCCAGCAGTTTAACAGGGGGCGGTCTGTGGAACACTGAAGCTTTCTTT. Its translation: CASSLTGGGLWNTEAFF.